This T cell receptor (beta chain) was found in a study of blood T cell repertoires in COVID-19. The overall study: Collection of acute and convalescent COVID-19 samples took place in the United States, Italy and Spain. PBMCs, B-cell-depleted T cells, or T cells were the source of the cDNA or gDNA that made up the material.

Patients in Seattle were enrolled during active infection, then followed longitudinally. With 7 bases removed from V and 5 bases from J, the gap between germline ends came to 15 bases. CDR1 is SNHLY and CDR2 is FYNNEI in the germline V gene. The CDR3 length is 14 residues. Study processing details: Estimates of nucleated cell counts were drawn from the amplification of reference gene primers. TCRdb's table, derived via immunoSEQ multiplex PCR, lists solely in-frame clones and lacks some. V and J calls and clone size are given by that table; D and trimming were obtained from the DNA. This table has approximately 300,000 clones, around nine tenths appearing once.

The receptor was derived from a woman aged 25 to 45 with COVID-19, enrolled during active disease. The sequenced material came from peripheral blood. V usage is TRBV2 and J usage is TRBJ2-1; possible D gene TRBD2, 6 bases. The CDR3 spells CASISGLRNNEQFF. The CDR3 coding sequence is TGTGCCAGCATCTCGGGACTCAGAAACAATGAGCAGTTCTTC.